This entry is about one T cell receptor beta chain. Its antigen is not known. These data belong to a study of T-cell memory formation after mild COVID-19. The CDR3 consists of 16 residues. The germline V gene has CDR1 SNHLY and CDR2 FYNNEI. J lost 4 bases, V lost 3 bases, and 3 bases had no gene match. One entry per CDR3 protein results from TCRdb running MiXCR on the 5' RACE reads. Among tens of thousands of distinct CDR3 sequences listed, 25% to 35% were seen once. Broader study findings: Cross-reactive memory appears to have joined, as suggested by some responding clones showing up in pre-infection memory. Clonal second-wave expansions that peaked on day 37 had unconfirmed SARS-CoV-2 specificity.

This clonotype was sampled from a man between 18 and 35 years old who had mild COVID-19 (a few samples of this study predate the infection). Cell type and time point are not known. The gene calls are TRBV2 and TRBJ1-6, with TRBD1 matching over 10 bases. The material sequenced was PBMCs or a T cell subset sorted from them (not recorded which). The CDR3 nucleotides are TGTGCCAGCAGTGACGGACAGGGGGGGTATAATTCACCCCTCCACTTT. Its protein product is CASSDGQGGYNSPLHF. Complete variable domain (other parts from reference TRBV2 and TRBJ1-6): EPEVTQTPSHQVTQMGQEVILRCVPISNHLYFYWYRQILGQKVEFLVSFYNNEISEKSEIFDDQFSVERPDGSNFTLKIRSTKLEDSAMYFCASSDGQGGYNSPLHFGNGTRLTVT.